These T cell receptor beta chains were read from a single sample in a study of T cells after posttransplantation cyclophosphamide. This table comes from immunoSEQ multiplex PCR, and its TCRdb copy is limited to in-frame clones, with some not included. The repertoire holds tens of thousands of clones, around 91% seen once, with around 3% in the top ten. The sample taken for sequencing was PBMCs. All receptors derive from a woman between 45 and 60 years old in good health and a related stem cell transplant donor. Both conserved end residues are part of each CDR3. Fields, in order: V gene, D gene, CDR3 length, clone size, J gene, CDR3 protein, CDR3 DNA. The D gene is left open where the match is weak. Some rows mark clone size as missing; the rest say once, few, many or name a class of expanded clone.

TRBV5-1	TRBD1	14	.	TRBJ1-4	CASSAWTGDEKLFF	TGCGCCAGCAGCGCCTGGACAGGGGATGAAAAACTGTTTTTT
TRBV12-5	.	15	.	TRBJ2-7	CASGLVLGQKYEQYF	TGTGCTAGTGGTTTGGTTCTCGGACAGAAATACGAGCAGTACTTC
TRBV10-1	TRBD1	15	.	TRBJ1-3	CASSFLWTGENTIYF	TGCGCCAGCAGCTTCCTCTGGACAGGGGAAAACACCATATATTTT
TRBV2	.	15	few	TRBJ1-5	CASTLRGGSRQPQHF	TGTGCCAGCACCCTTAGGGGGGGCTCACGTCAGCCCCAGCATTTT
TRBV5-4	TRBD1	15	.	TRBJ2-7	CASSLYLDRASEQYF	TGTGCCAGCAGCTTGTATTTGGACAGGGCTTCCGAGCAGTACTTC
TRBV2	.	11	.	TRBJ2-4	CASSSGLIQYF	TGTGCCAGCAGTTCGGGACTTATTCAGTACTTC
TRBV7-3	.	15	.	TRBJ2-3	CASSLQAVYTDTQYF	TGTGCCAGCAGCTTACAAGCGGTATACACAGATACGCAGTATTTT
TRBV13	TRBD2	16	.	TRBJ2-1	CASSHLAGGSSNEQFF	TGTGCCAGCAGCCACTTAGCGGGGGGGTCCTCCAATGAGCAGTTCTTC
TRBV11-1	.	16	.	TRBJ1-6	CASSLSTASYNSPLHF	TGTGCCAGCAGCTTATCGACTGCCTCCTATAATTCACCCCTCCACTTT
TRBV9	.	15	.	TRBJ2-2	CASSVAVANTGELFF	TGTGCCAGCAGCGTAGCAGTCGCGAACACCGGGGAGCTGTTTTTT
TRBV5-1	TRBD2	12	.	TRBJ2-1	CASRREGDEQFF	TGCGCCAGCAGACGGGAGGGGGATGAGCAGTTCTTC
TRBV6-5	TRBD2	15	.	TRBJ2-3	CASSYGGGSTDTQYF	TGTGCCAGCAGTTACGGCGGGGGTTCCACAGATACGCAGTATTTT
TRBV2	TRBD2	14	.	TRBJ2-7	CASSGLAGKYEQYF	TGTGCCAGCAGTGGACTAGCGGGAAAGTACGAGCAGTACTTC
TRBV4-1	TRBD2	18	.	TRBJ2-2	CASSPGGAGGRNTGELFF	TGCGCCAGCAGCCCCGGAGGAGCGGGGGGGCGGAACACCGGGGAGCTGTTTTTT
TRBV9	.	16	.	TRBJ1-3	CASSVSQTDSGNTIYF	TGTGCCAGCAGCGTATCTCAAACAGACTCTGGAAACACCATATATTTT
TRBV18	.	15	.	TRBJ1-1	CASSPFQALDTEAFF	TGTGCCAGCTCACCGTTTCAGGCGCTGGACACTGAAGCTTTCTTT
TRBV5-4	.	15	.	TRBJ1-3	CASSLGGNSGNTIYF	TGTGCCAGCAGCTTGGGCGGGAATTCTGGAAACACCATATATTTT
TRBV14	.	15	.	TRBJ2-5	CASSQTLAGHRAQYF	TGTGCCAGCAGCCAGACCCTTGCAGGCCACAGGGCCCAGTACTTC
TRBV5-1	TRBD2	14	.	TRBJ2-7	CASSGSGSSYEQYF	TGCGCCAGCAGCGGTAGCGGGAGCTCCTACGAGCAGTACTTC
TRBV11-2	.	16	.	TRBJ1-1	CASSRGGPGMNTEAFF	TGTGCCAGCAGCCGCGGGGGCCCGGGAATGAACACTGAAGCTTTCTTT
TRBV6-5	TRBD1	14	once	TRBJ1-3	CASSQGQGRNTIYF	TGTGCCAGCAGCCAGGGACAGGGGAGAAACACCATATATTTT
TRBV10-3	TRBD2	14	.	TRBJ2-5	CAISDLAGAGTQYF	TGTGCCATCAGTGACCTAGCGGGGGCGGGGACCCAGTACTTC
TRBV6-1	TRBD2	18	.	TRBJ2-1	CASSERETGTSGYNEQFF	TGTGCCAGCAGTGAAAGGGAAACCGGGACTAGCGGATACAATGAGCAGTTCTTC
TRBV2	TRBD1	15	.	TRBJ1-6	CASMTGRSYNSPLHF	TGTGCCAGCATGACAGGGAGGTCCTATAATTCACCCCTCCACTTT
TRBV5-1	TRBD1	16	.	TRBJ1-1	CASSLETGPMNTEAFF	TGCGCCAGCAGCTTGGAGACAGGGCCCATGAACACTGAAGCTTTCTTT
TRBV18	.	12	.	TRBJ1-2	CASSASQVGYTF	TGTGCCAGCTCAGCATCCCAGGTGGGCTACACCTTC
TRBV29-1	.	16	.	TRBJ1-2	CSVEYPPGIGDYGYTF	TGCAGCGTTGAGTATCCTCCAGGGATAGGAGATTATGGCTACACCTTC
TRBV6-1	TRBD1	14	.	TRBJ1-4	CASAKDRVGEKLFF	TGTGCCAGTGCGAAGGACAGGGTCGGTGAAAAACTGTTTTTT